The 16 T cell receptor beta chains reported below all come from one sample, sequenced in a study of blood T cell repertoires in COVID-19 (dated by TCRdb to 2020 to 2021). Library generation was performed with the immunoSEQ multiplex PCR assay. Imported from immuneACCESS, the table was reduced by TCRdb to in-frame sequences with V and J called. These copies leave out some clones; in studies compared against another copy, an unresolved V gene accounts for under half, and the cause of the remainder is not known. For this sample the table gives 300,000 to 350,000 clones, of which approximately 85% were detected only once. Under 2.5% of the sample goes to the ten largest clones. The sequenced material came from PBMCs or T cells enriched from blood (not recorded which). The receptor source for this set is a man aged 25 to 40 who had recovered from COVID-19.

This rearrangement joins TRBV29-1 to TRBJ2-5; 7 bases map to TRBD1. V was pared by 4 bases and J by 4 bases, with 6 bases of the junction left unmatched. Germline CDR1 and CDR2: SQVTM and ANQGSEA. This CDR3 comprises 13 residues. The CDR3 is CSVVKGGGETQYF. In DNA form, the CDR3 reads TGCAGCGTTGTGAAAGGGGGCGGAGAGACCCAGTACTTC.

The gene calls are TRBV6-6 and TRBJ1-4, with D maybe TRBD1 (6 bases). The germline CDR1 and CDR2 sequences are MNHNY and SVGAGI (reference sequence). V lost 5 bases to trimming and J lost 7 bases, with 8 bases between them. The CDR3 length is 12 residues. Written as DNA, the CDR3 is TGTGCCAGCAGTACAGGGTTTGAAAAACTGTTTTTT. It yields the protein CASSTGFEKLFF.

In this sample, this clone turned up once. The rearrangement joins TRBV2 to TRBJ1-2; D is undetermined. Trimming left V 4 bases short and J 8 bases short, with 11 bases between. The CDR3 totals 12 residues. The germline V gene has CDR1 SNHLY and CDR2 FYNNEI. The DNA of the CDR3 is TGTGCCAGCAGTGGGGGAGCGGGAGGCTACACCTTC. Amino acid sequence: CASSGGAGGYTF.

V gene TRBV19 combines with J gene TRBJ1-2; 8 positions agree with TRBD1. This CDR3 is 15 amino acids long. After removal of 6 bases from V and 0 bases from J, the junction contained 6 bases not matched to a gene. CDR1 and CDR2 from the germline V gene are LNHDA and SQIVND (reference sequence). CDR3 sequence: CASRDRALANYGYTF. The CDR3 coding sequence is TGTGCCAGTAGGGACAGGGCCCTAGCTAACTATGGCTACACCTTC.

The chain links TRBV7-3 to TRBJ1-1; TRBD1 agrees at 8 bases. This CDR3 has 14 amino acids. Germline V gene lookup returns CDR1 SGHTA and CDR2 FQGTGA. Trimming removed 6 bases from V and 0 bases from J; junction bases left unmatched: 3. The CDR3 protein is CASSPTGVNTEAFF. CDR3 DNA sequence: TGTGCCAGCAGTCCGACAGGGGTGAACACTGAAGCTTTCTTT.

The V and J genes are TRBV7-3 and TRBJ2-2; 11 bases are a match to TRBD2. CDR1 is SGHTA, CDR2 FQGTGA, per germline. This CDR3 spans 17 amino acids. The V and J ends lost 6 bases and 5 bases, in that order; junction bases with no gene match: 11. This chain's CDR3 is CASRAPGTSGGTGELFF. Here the CDR3 DNA reads TGTGCCAGCAGGGCTCCTGGAACTAGCGGGGGAACCGGGGAGCTGTTTTTT.

In DNA form, the CDR3 reads TGTGCCAGCAGCTCTCCGGGGGTTGTCGGATTAGATGGCTACACCTTC. Translated: CASSSPGVVGLDGYTF. The chain carries TRBV7-8 and TRBJ1-2; tentatively, D is TRBD1 (5 bases). Germline V gene sequence: CDR1 SGHVS, CDR2 FQNEAQ. The CDR3 runs 16 residues. Trimming shortened V by 4 bases and J by 6 bases, and 21 bases separated the two germline ends. The full variable domain, rest sourced from reference TRBV7-8 and TRBJ1-2, is GAGVSQSPRYKVAKRGQDVALRCDPISGHVSLFWYQQALGQGPEFLTYFQNEAQLDKSGLPSDRFFAERPEGSVSTLKIQRTQQEDSAVYLCASSSPGVVGLDGYTFGSGTRLTVV.

Only a few counts were recorded for this clone. The rearrangement links TRBV19 to TRBJ1-2; the match to TRBD1 covers 11 bases. The ends lost 6 bases at V and 2 bases at J; junction bases unmatched: 5. Germline CDR1 and CDR2: LNHDA and SQIVND (reference sequence). The CDR3 length is 15 residues. Here the CDR3 reads CASRDRGRNNYGYTF. In DNA, the CDR3 is TGTGCCAGTAGGGACAGGGGGCGGAACAACTATGGCTACACCTTC.

The V gene is TRBV19, the J gene TRBJ2-7, with 7 positions matching TRBD1. The J segment lost 0 bases and the V segment lost 4 bases, leaving 6 bases of the junction unmatched. CDR3 length equals 15 residues. Germline CDR1 reads LNHDA; CDR2 reads SQIVND (reference sequence). This CDR3 reads CASSTPRQGSYEQYF. In DNA form, the CDR3 reads TGTGCCAGTAGTACACCCCGACAGGGCTCCTACGAGCAGTACTTC.

The CDR3 reads CASSVGQGRASPLHF. CDR3 DNA: TGCGCCAGCAGCGTTGGACAGGGACGGGCTTCACCCCTCCACTTT. J is TRBJ1-6 and V is TRBV5-1; 8 nucleotides align to TRBD1. The CDR3 totals 15 residues. Germline lookup yields CDR1 SGHRS and CDR2 YFSETQ. The V and J ends lost 4 bases and 9 bases, in that order; junction bases with no gene match: 9.

The gene calls are TRBV7-9 and TRBJ1-1; 8 nucleotides agree with TRBD1. V lost 4 bases and J lost 11; bases outside the gene matches: 9. This CDR3 has 13 residues. CDR1 and CDR2 from the germline V gene are SEHNR and FQNEAQ (reference sequence). CDR3 DNA sequence: TGTGCCAGCAGCTCCGGACAGGGTGCTTGGGCTTTCTTT. Translating it yields CASSSGQGAWAFF.

The rearrangement uses TRBV9 and TRBJ2-3; 7 nucleotides match TRBD2. This CDR3 is built from 16 residues. The V gene's germline CDR1 is SGDLS and CDR2 YYNGEE. V was pared by 1 base and J by 5 bases, with 10 bases of the junction left unmatched. The CDR3 sequence is CASSVLLGLGIDTQYF. Here the CDR3 DNA reads TGTGCCAGCAGCGTACTCCTCGGACTAGGGATAGATACGCAGTATTTT.

V is TRBV21-1 and J is TRBJ2-3; the listed D gene, TRBD2, was not tested against the DNA. TRBV21-1 is deemed a pseudogene. This CDR3 region has 20 residues. The CDR3 DNA follows: TGTGCCAGCAGCGCCCGACTAGCGGGGGATGGCTGGCGGGCCACAGATACGCAGTATTTT. It yields the protein CASSARLAGDGWRATDTQYF.

The chain joins TRBV30 to TRBJ1-2; 7 nucleotides match TRBD1. This CDR3 region has 14 residues. The trim removed 6 bases at V and 2 bases at J, leaving 9 bases unmatched. Per germline, CDR1 GTSNPN and CDR2 SVGIG (reference sequence). CDR3 sequence: CACQRDSLNYGYTF. The CDR3 DNA is TGTGCCTGCCAGAGGGACAGCCTAAACTATGGCTACACCTTC. Using reference TRBV30 and TRBJ1-2 for the parts outside the CDR3, the full variable domain is SQTIHQWPATLVQPVGSPLSLECTVEGTSNPNLYWYRQAAGRGLQLLFYSVGIGQISSEVPQNLSASRPQDRQFILSSKKLLLSDSGFYLCACQRDSLNYGYTFGSGTRLTVV.

This clone was observed once. The V call is TRBV27, the J call TRBJ1-6; 9 nucleotides align to TRBD1. The V segment lost 7 bases and the J segment 10 bases; nucleotides outside the gene matches: 14. The CDR3 is 16 amino acids. The V gene's germline CDR1 is MNHEY and CDR2 SMNVEV (reference sequence). As DNA, the CDR3 is TGTGCCAGCAAACCCACAGGGGGCCCTTTAAACTCACCCCTCCACTTT. Its translation: CASKPTGGPLNSPLHF.

CDR3 sequence reads: CASRTGNNSPLHF. The CDR3 DNA sequence: TGTGCCAGCCGGACAGGGAATAATTCACCCCTCCACTTT. V is TRBV6-5 and J is TRBJ1-6; the match to TRBD1 covers 8 bases. With 8 bases clipped from V and 5 bases from J, the junction kept 2 bases outside the gene matches. The CDR3 loop spans 13 amino acids. The germline gives CDR1 MNHEY, CDR2 SVGAGI.